This TCR beta chain was retrieved from a study of blood T cell repertoires in COVID-19. Whole-study context: The analysed material was cDNA or gDNA that came from T cells, B-cell-depleted T cells, or PBMCs.

Enrollees, about 18 to 95 years old, lived in about two dozen US areas. Cohort 3 recovery required two negative PCRs, clearance, or symptom resolution. J was trimmed by 4 bases and V by 5 bases; bases with no gene match: 0. Germline assignment: CDR1 SGDLS and CDR2 YYNGEE. The CDR3 loop spans 13 amino acids. Authors' analysis steps: Scientists estimated how many nucleated cells there were by amplifying reference gene primers. The protocol was immunoSEQ multiplex PCR, while the TCRdb copy is restricted to in-frame clones and leaves out a portion. V, J and clone size are taken as reported in that table, and D and trimming were inferred from the DNA itself. There are 190,000 or so clones in the sample; approximately 75% occur only once, and around 9% lies in the top ten.

The sequencing input was PBMCs or T cells enriched from blood (not recorded which). This sequence was found in a man aged 35 to 55 who had recovered from COVID-19. The rearrangement uses TRBV9 and TRBJ2-2, with 9 bases matching TRBD1. The CDR3 sequence: CASRTGGTGELFF. Written as DNA, the CDR3 is TGTGCCAGCAGGACAGGGGGCACCGGGGAGCTGTTTTTT.